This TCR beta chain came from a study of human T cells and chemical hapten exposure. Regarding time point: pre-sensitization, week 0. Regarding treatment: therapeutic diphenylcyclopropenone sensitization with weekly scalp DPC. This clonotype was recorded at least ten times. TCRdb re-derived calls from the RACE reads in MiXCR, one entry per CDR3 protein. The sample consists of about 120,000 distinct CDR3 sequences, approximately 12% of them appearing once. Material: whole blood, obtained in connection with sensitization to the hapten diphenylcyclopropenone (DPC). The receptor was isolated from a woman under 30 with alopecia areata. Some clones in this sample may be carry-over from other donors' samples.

The CDR3 spells CASSTGRPDTQYF. The DNA of the CDR3 is TGTGCCAGCTCCACGGGGCGGCCAGATACGCAGTATTTT. V gene TRBV5-4 combines with J gene TRBJ2-3; D could derive from TRBD1 or TRBD2 (5 bases each). CDR1 is SGHNT and CDR2 is YYREEE in the germline V gene (reference sequence). The V gene lost 7 bases and the J gene lost 4 bases, with 13 bases spanning the gap. The CDR3 runs 13 residues. The complete variable domain, with remaining parts taken from reference TRBV5-4 and TRBJ2-3, reads ETGVTQSPTHLIKTRGQQVTLRCSSQSGHNTVSWYQQALGQGPQFIFQYYREEENGRGNFPPRFSGLQFPNYSSELNVNALELDDSALYLCASSTGRPDTQYFGPGTRLTVL.